This T cell receptor (beta chain) originates from a study of cytomegalovirus exposure and HLA in healthy donors. General study findings and limits: Most sequenced TCRs were rare (though some public TCRs occurred in many donors).

Both 60 Vbeta primers and 13 Jbeta primers went into the PCR. Profiled with immunoSEQ multiplex PCR; TCRdb holds only in-frame clones, not every one. The table has 200,000 or so clones, 65% to 85% seen once. This clone appeared a single time. No antigen is known for it. The sample comprised PBMCs. The receptor comes from a boy younger than 10 in good health and CMV-seronegative.

The CDR3: CASIGRAEAFF. CDR3 DNA: TGTGCCAGCATCGGGAGAGCTGAAGCTTTCTTT. The chain couples TRBV27 to TRBJ1-1; D is uncertain. The V end lost 7 bases, the J end lost 6 bases, and 9 bases lay between the germline ends. Germline V gives CDR1 MNHEY, CDR2 SMNVEV (reference sequence). This CDR3 is 11 amino acids long.